The rows below give T cell receptor beta chains drawn from one sample of a study of shared clonotypes between healthy human individuals. Measured with immunoSEQ multiplex PCR; TCRdb has only the in-frame clones, and not every one. The sample includes some 800,000 clones, 90% to 95% of them seen just once. The sample was naive CD8+ T cells sorted from blood. The receptors stem from a man aged 30 to 45 in good health. Each CDR3 is given with its conserved first and last residue.

TRBJ2-1	TRBV5-4	CASSFSPNEQFF
TRBJ2-7	TRBV14	CASSQVKVGSYEQYF
TRBJ2-7	TRBV7-9	CASSGIRLVNEQYF
TRBJ2-2	TRBV7-9	CASSSTNGGSPANTGELFF
TRBJ2-6	TRBV14	CASSQGTGKGFGANVLTF
TRBJ1-2	TRBV29-1	CSVEGRDYGYTF
TRBJ2-1	TRBV7-9	CASSPRRGREDEQFF
TRBJ2-7	TRBV7-9	CASSLGGPPEQYF
TRBJ2-5	TRBV4-2	CASSPGTGLETQYF
TRBJ2-3	TRBV7-9	CASSLSLPDTQYF
TRBJ2-1	TRBV7-2	CASSLAQGYSYNEQFF
TRBJ1-4	TRBV5-4	CASSPDATNEKLFF
TRBJ2-2	TRBV7-8	CASGTGTSDTGELFF
TRBJ2-7	TRBV7-9	CASSLTQGVYYEQYF
TRBJ2-1	TRBV6-5	CASRTGPYNEQFF
TRBJ2-7	TRBV5-4	CASSSGGGTYEQYF
TRBJ2-2	TRBV5-1	CASSSGSRENTGELFF
TRBJ2-5	TRBV7-9	CASSLVPGGPGETQYF
TRBJ2-1	TRBV6-1	CASSEGLDRGYNEQFF
TRBJ2-2	TRBV27	CASFRQGRPGELFF
TRBJ2-7	TRBV2	CASSELNRPYEQYF
TRBJ2-1	TRBV28	CASSHAWPNNEQFF
TRBJ2-5	TRBV28	CASTSGTLQETQYF
TRBJ2-6	TRBV27	CASSPLTATSGANVLTF
TRBJ2-1	TRBV29-1	CSVDGLAGVDEQFF
TRBJ2-1	TRBV28	CASSFLRTRGGDEQFF
TRBJ1-2	TRBV29-1	CSALSGQTLYGYTF
TRBJ2-2	TRBV5-1	CASSLEGTGHTGELFF
TRBJ2-5	TRBV29-1	CSVEDGREQETQYF